Listed below are T cell receptor beta chains from one sample, sequenced in a study of cytomegalovirus exposure and HLA in healthy donors. Assay: immunoSEQ multiplex PCR; the TCRdb copy retains only in-frame clones and omits some. The sample has 150,000 to 200,000 clones; 62% are singletons. The sequenced sample was PBMCs. The receptors were sampled from a man in his forties or fifties in good health and CMV-seronegative. Both conserved end residues are part of each CDR3. The D gene is left open where the match is weak. Where a row states a size, it is once, few, many or the class of an expanded clone; other rows omit it.

>TRBD1|TRBV29-1|TRBJ1-4|.
CSVQTDRVNEKLFF
TGCAGCGTCCAGACGGACAGGGTTAATGAAAAACTGTTTTTT
>.|TRBV5-6|TRBJ1-6|.
CASSLTGLDNSPLHF
TGTGCCAGCAGCTTGACAGGTTTAGATAATTCACCCCTCCACTTT
>.|TRBV28|TRBJ2-7|few
CASRPGPETVEQYF
TGTGCCAGCAGGCCAGGTCCAGAAACTGTCGAGCAGTACTTC
>.|TRBV5-6|TRBJ1-1|.
CASSIWGEPMNTEAFF
TGTGCCAGCAGCATTTGGGGGGAGCCAATGAACACTGAAGCTTTCTTT
>.|TRBV18|TRBJ2-7|.
CASSPGTTGFYEQYF
TGTGCCAGCTCACCAGGGACTACAGGGTTCTACGAGCAGTACTTC
>.|TRBV25-1|TRBJ1-1|few
CASSEYPGEVTEAFF
TGTGCCAGCAGTGAATATCCGGGGGAGGTCACTGAAGCTTTCTTT
>.|TRBV7-9|TRBJ2-7|.
CSSSSPTGLYEQYF
TGTTCCAGCAGCTCCCCGACTGGACTTTACGAGCAGTACTTC
>.|TRBV6-6|TRBJ2-1|.
CASSYSTGLYNEQFF
TGTGCCAGCAGTTATTCCACAGGGTTGTACAATGAGCAGTTCTTC
>TRBD1|TRBV6-7|TRBJ2-7|.
CASSFQGTGTHEQYF
TGTGCCAGCAGTTTTCAGGGGACAGGTACCCACGAGCAGTACTTC
>.|TRBV9|TRBJ1-1|few
CASSVDLGPGRGAEAFF
TGTGCCAGCAGCGTAGACCTTGGTCCTGGACGGGGTGCTGAAGCTTTCTTT
>TRBD2|TRBV11-2|TRBJ2-1|.
CASSLAASGRALLDNEQFF
TGTGCCAGCAGCTTAGCGGCTAGCGGGAGGGCCTTGCTCGACAATGAGCAGTTCTTC
>.|TRBV28|TRBJ2-3|once
CASSPRGSTDTQYF
TGTGCCAGCAGTCCACGGGGAAGCACAGATACGCAGTATTTT
>.|TRBV7-9|TRBJ2-7|.
CASSSRPLEEQYF
TGTGCCAGCAGCTCTAGGCCGCTGGAAGAGCAGTACTTC
>.|TRBV7-2|TRBJ1-4|.
CASSLVSGRNNEKLFF
TGTGCCAGCAGCTTAGTATCGGGAAGGAATAATGAAAAACTGTTTTTT
>.|TRBV29-1|TRBJ1-6|.
CSVRSSYNSPLHF
TGCAGCGTCCGGAGCTCCTATAATTCACCCCTCCACTTT
>TRBD2|TRBV4-2|TRBJ2-7|.
CASSQIASGSEQYF
TGTGCCAGCAGCCAAATCGCTAGCGGAAGCGAGCAGTACTTC
>TRBD1|TRBV11-2|TRBJ1-3|.
CASSTLTGAGNTIYF
TGTGCCAGCAGCACATTGACAGGGGCTGGAAACACCATATATTTT
>TRBD2|TRBV5-8|TRBJ2-3|.
CASSPGGTSGIADTQYF
TGTGCCAGCAGCCCGGGGGGGACTAGCGGGATCGCAGATACGCAGTATTTT
>.|TRBV2|TRBJ1-4|.
CASRQKFLQGEKLFF
TGTGCCAGTCGACAGAAATTTCTCCAAGGAGAAAAACTGTTTTTT
>.|TRBV7-9|TRBJ2-3|.
CSSSLAGRRLSTDTQYF
TGTTCCAGCAGCTTAGCAGGCAGACGACTTAGCACAGATACGCAGTATTTT
>.|TRBV15|TRBJ1-3|few
CATSREAGSGNTIYF
TGTGCCACCAGCAGAGAGGCAGGGTCTGGAAACACCATATATTTT
>.|TRBV5-1|TRBJ1-4|few
CASSLALGPGEKLFF
TGCGCCAGCAGCTTGGCACTGGGGCCAGGAGAAAAACTGTTTTTT
>.|TRBV7-8|TRBJ2-1|.
CASSSSMGDEQFF
TGTGCCAGCAGCTCCAGCATGGGCGATGAGCAGTTCTTC
>.|TRBV5-1|TRBJ2-3|.
CASSSGSSSDTQYF
TGCGCCAGCAGCTCAGGCAGCAGTTCAGATACGCAGTATTTT
>.|TRBV5-6|TRBJ1-6|.
CASSRRRVSNSPLHF
TGTGCCAGCAGCCGCCGAAGAGTGTCTAATTCACCCCTCCACTTT
>TRBD1|TRBV27|TRBJ2-4|.
CADPRGRGIGAKNIQYF
TGTGCCGATCCAAGGGGCAGGGGGATTGGGGCCAAAAACATTCAGTACTTC
>.|TRBV30|TRBJ2-7|.
CAWSVGGGAGF
.
>TRBD1|TRBV30|TRBJ2-7|.
CAGISQGATYEQYF
TGTGCCGGGATCTCACAGGGGGCCACCTACGAGCAGTACTTC
>.|TRBV11-3|TRBJ2-1|.
CASSADSAYEQFF
TGTGCCAGCAGCGCCGACTCGGCCTATGAGCAGTTCTTC
>TRBD2|TRBV11-2|TRBJ2-5|.
CASSLWGTSGGTQYF
TGTGCCAGCAGCTTATGGGGGACTAGCGGGGGGACCCAGTACTTC
>TRBD2|TRBV7-9|TRBJ2-3|.
CASSPGTSGSYDTQYF
TGTGCCAGCAGTCCCGGGACTAGCGGGAGTTATGATACGCAGTATTTT
>.|TRBV18|TRBJ1-2|.
CASSPEQGTNYGYTF
TGTGCCAGCTCACCGGAACAGGGTACTAACTATGGCTACACCTTC
>TRBD2|TRBV5-6|TRBJ2-3|.
CASSLRLAGGPDTQYF
TGTGCCAGCAGCTTGAGGCTAGCGGGAGGACCAGATACGCAGTATTTT
>TRBD1|TRBV6-4|TRBJ2-5|.
CASSDEDRNDPSPPQETQYF
TGTGCCAGCAGTGACGAGGACAGGAATGATCCCTCCCCCCCACAAGAGACCCAGTACTTC
>TRBD2|TRBV7-2|TRBJ2-5|.
CASSLDSGGETQYF
TGTGCCAGCAGCTTAGACTCGGGAGGCGAGACCCAGTACTTC
>.|TRBV9|TRBJ2-1|.
CASSRLSGEQFF
TGTGCCAGCAGCCGACTTAGCGGTGAGCAGTTCTTC
>.|TRBV27|TRBJ1-2|.
CASSLGTPYGYTF
TGTGCCAGCAGTTTAGGGACTCCCTATGGCTACACCTTC
>.|TRBV5-1|TRBJ2-3|.
CASSLELVPTDTQYF
TGCGCCAGCAGCTTGGAACTAGTGCCAACAGATACGCAGTATTTT
>TRBD1|TRBV15|TRBJ1-3|.
CATSRGWGQGRNTIYF
TGTGCCACCAGTAGAGGTTGGGGACAGGGGAGAAACACCATATATTTT
>TRBD2|TRBV7-8|TRBJ2-1|few
CASSPPLRLAGRNNEQFF
TGTGCCAGCAGCCCCCCATTGCGACTAGCGGGGCGAAACAATGAGCAGTTCTTC
>TRBD2|TRBV23-1|TRBJ2-5|.
CASSLRGPGRGEETQYF
TGCGCCAGCAGCCTTAGGGGCCCCGGCCGGGGGGAAGAGACCCAGTACTTC
>TRBD2|TRBV11-3|TRBJ2-3|.
CASSLGDRGDRTDTQYF
TGTGCCAGCAGCTTAGGGGATCGGGGGGACCGAACAGATACGCAGTATTTT
>.|TRBV21-1|TRBJ1-5|.
CASSKEGTGDQPQHF
TGTGCCAGCAGCAAAGAGGGGACAGGCGATCAGCCCCAGCATTTT
>.|TRBV25-1|TRBJ1-6|.
CASTKTGLNSPLHF
TGTGCCAGCACTAAGACAGGTCTGAACTCACCCCTCCACTTT
>.|TRBV2|TRBJ2-3|.
CASSTSSGTDTQYF
TGTGCCAGCAGTACATCTAGCGGCACAGATACGCAGTATTTT
>TRBD1|TRBV7-9|TRBJ2-2|.
CAGWAGGLNTGELFF
TGTGCCGGCTGGGCAGGGGGCCTGAACACCGGGGAGCTGTTTTTT
>TRBD1|TRBV19|TRBJ1-5|.
CASSTTGDRNQPQHF
TGTGCCAGTAGCACGACAGGGGATCGCAATCAGCCCCAGCATTTT
>TRBD1|TRBV19|TRBJ2-3|.
CASSIRDRGSTDTQYF
TGTGCCAGTAGTATACGGGACAGGGGGAGCACAGATACGCAGTATTTT
>TRBD2|TRBV5-4|TRBJ2-3|.
CASSLSSGSDTQYF
TGTGCCAGCAGCTTGTCCAGCGGGAGTGATACGCAGTATTTT
>TRBD1|TRBV30|TRBJ1-6|.
CAWKGKQRTGSHPSYNSPLHF
TGTGCCTGGAAAGGGAAACAGCGGACAGGGTCTCATCCCTCCTATAATTCACCCCTCCACTTT
>.|TRBV6-1|TRBJ1-2|.
CASSMTVTNYGYTF
TGTGCCAGCAGTATGACAGTTACTAACTATGGCTACACCTTC
>TRBD2|TRBV28|TRBJ2-5|.
CASSVAGELKETQYF
TGTGCCAGCAGTGTAGCGGGGGAGCTCAAAGAGACCCAGTACTTC